Listed below are T cell receptor beta chains from one sample, sequenced in a study of T cells expressing NK-cell markers. Using the 5' RACE reads, TCRdb records one entry per CDR3 protein without DNA. The sample is made up of about 260,000 distinct CDR3 sequences, and the top ten hold about 0.4% of it. Sequenced sample: blood T cells: a sorted CD56 or NKG2C T cell subset, CD4+ or CD8+ T cells, or bulk PBMC T cells (not recorded which). These receptors originate from a man aged 18-30 years in good health. CDR3s include the opening cysteine and the closing phenylalanine or tryptophan.

V: TRBV5-1; J: TRBJ2-7; CDR3: CASSLEREGWYEQYF
V: TRBV20-1; J: TRBJ2-5; CDR3: CSAGGLSETQYF
V: TRBV4-1; J: TRBJ2-5; CDR3: CASSQVLVPETQYF
V: TRBV6-2/TRBV6-3; J: TRBJ2-1; CDR3: CASSLPLAGEGNEQFF
V: TRBV19; J: TRBJ2-2; CDR3: CASSPPQSWASGATGELFF
V: TRBV5-8; J: TRBJ2-2; CDR3: CASSFRQGRTSGSVTGELFF
V: TRBV5-1; J: TRBJ2-4; CDR3: CASSPLGGQETNIQYF
V: TRBV5-8; J: TRBJ2-5; CDR3: CASSPGQKETQYF
V: TRBV10-3; J: TRBJ1-5; CDR3: CAISDPDPNQPQHF
V: TRBV27; J: TRBJ2-3; CDR3: CASSATGREIDTQYF
V: TRBV20-1; J: TRBJ2-5; CDR3: CSARPQQETQYF